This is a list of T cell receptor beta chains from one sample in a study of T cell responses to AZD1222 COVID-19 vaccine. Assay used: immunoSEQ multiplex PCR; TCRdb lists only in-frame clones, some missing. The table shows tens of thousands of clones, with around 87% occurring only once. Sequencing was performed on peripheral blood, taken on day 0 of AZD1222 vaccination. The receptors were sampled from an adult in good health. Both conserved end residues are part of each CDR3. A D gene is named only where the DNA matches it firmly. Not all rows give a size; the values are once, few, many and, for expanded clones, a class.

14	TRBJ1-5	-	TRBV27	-	TGTGCCGTCGCGACGGGCGCCAGCAATCAGCCCCAGCATTTT	CAVATGASNQPQHF
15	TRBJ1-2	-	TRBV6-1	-	TGTGCCAGCAGTGAATCGGGACGGCAGAACTATGGCTACACCTTC	CASSESGRQNYGYTF
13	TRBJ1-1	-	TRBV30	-	TGTGCCTGGAGTGTACGTATGGGGACTGAAGCTTTCTTT	CAWSVRMGTEAFF
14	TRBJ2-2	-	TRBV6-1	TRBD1	TGTGCCAGCAGTGAAAGGGGGCTCACCGGGGAGCTGTTTTTT	CASSERGLTGELFF
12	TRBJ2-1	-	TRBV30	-	TGTGCCTGGAGTGCGTGGGACAATGAGCAGTTCTTC	CAWSAWDNEQFF
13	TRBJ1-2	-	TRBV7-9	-	TGTGCCAGCAGCTCACACCATAGCTATGGCTACACCTTC	CASSSHHSYGYTF
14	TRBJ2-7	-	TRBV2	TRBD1	TGTGCCAGCAGGGGGGGGACAGGGTTGCTCGAGCAGTACTTC	CASRGGTGLLEQYF
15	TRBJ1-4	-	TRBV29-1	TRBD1	TGCAGCGCCTCCGGGACAGGGGCTAGGGGGGAAAAACTGTTTTTT	CSASGTGARGEKLFF
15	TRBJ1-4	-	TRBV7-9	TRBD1	TGTGCCAGCAGCTTAGACGACAGGGGAAATGAAAAACTGTTTTTT	CASSLDDRGNEKLFF
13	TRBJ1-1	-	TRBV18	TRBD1	TGTGCCAGCTCCCAAGCAGGGGGAACTGAAGCTTTCTTT	CASSQAGGTEAFF
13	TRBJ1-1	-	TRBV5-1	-	TGCGCCAGCAGCTCTACAGGGTACACTGAAGCTTTCTTT	CASSSTGYTEAFF
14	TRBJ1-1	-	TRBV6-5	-	TGTGCCAGCAGTTACATTGGGGCGAACACTGAAGCTTTCTTT	CASSYIGANTEAFF
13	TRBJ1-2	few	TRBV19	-	TGTGCCAGTCACCCTTCAGACCACTATGGCTACACCTTC	CASHPSDHYGYTF
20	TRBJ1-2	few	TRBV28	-	TGTGCCAGCAGTTTATGGGGGGCAGGGCCTGACCCCAACGGACTTTATGGCTACACCTTC	CASSLWGAGPDPNGLYGYTF
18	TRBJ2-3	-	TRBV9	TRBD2	TGCGCCAGCAGCGTAGACTGGGGGGGGAACTTCTACACAGATACGCAGTATTTT	CASSVDWGGNFYTDTQYF
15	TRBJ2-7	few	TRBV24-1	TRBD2	TGTGCCACCGTTGGAACTAGCGGGGCCTCCTACGAGCAGTACTTC	CATVGTSGASYEQYF
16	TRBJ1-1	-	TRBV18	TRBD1	TGTGCCAGCTCCCCATACCCGGACAGGGGGGGAACTGAAGCTTTCTTT	CASSPYPDRGGTEAFF
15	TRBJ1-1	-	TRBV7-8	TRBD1	TGTGCCAGCAGCTTAGTTCGGACAGGGGCCACTGAAGCTTTCTTT	CASSLVRTGATEAFF
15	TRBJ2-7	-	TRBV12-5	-	TGTGCTAGTGCCCCCAGTCGGCCGCGTTCCTACGAGCAGTACTTC	CASAPSRPRSYEQYF
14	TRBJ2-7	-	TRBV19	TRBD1	TGTGCCAGTAGACCCACAGGGGGCCCCTACGAGCAGTACTTC	CASRPTGGPYEQYF
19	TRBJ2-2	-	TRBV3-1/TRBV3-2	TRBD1	TGTGCCAGCAGCCCCCGGCCGGGACAGGAGATTTTTAGGGGCGGGGAGCTGTTTTTT	CASSPRPGQEIFRGGELFF
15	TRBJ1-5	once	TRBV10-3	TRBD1	TGTGCCATCAGTGAGTCTGGGACAGGCAATCAGCCCCAGCATTTT	CAISESGTGNQPQHF